Described below is a single TCR beta chain sequence and its context. The antigen is not known. Trimming stripped 4 bases from V and 7 bases from J, with 17 bases between. The CDR3 spans 15 residues. CDR1 MNHEY and CDR2 SMNVEV come from the germline V gene (reference sequence). The data belong to a study of T cell responses to AZD1222 COVID-19 vaccine. Findings of the study overall: Regions 160-218 and 743-854 held dominance among vaccine-associated CD4 TCRs, which spanned spike. Reports say nearly half of spike-specific TCRs go after unmutated variant regions. Baseline testing showed seropositivity in only six AZD1222 recipients. Two doses of AZD1222 preceded a rise in Spike-specific TCR breadth and depth.

The data were produced by immunoSEQ multiplex PCR, yet TCRdb's version contains in-frame clones alone and is incomplete. This sample has approximately 60,000 clones; around 86% occur once, and the top ten carry 16%. The sample consisted of peripheral blood, taken on day 0 of AZD1222 vaccination. This receptor was taken from an adult in good health. The V gene is TRBV27, the J gene TRBJ1-5, with D tentatively TRBD1 (6 bases). This chain's CDR3 is CASSWGASVEQPQHF. CDR3 nucleotides: TGTGCCAGCAGTTGGGGGGCTTCGGTCGAACAGCCCCAGCATTTT.